These 7 T cell receptor beta chains were all obtained from the same sample, sequenced in a study of cytomegalovirus exposure and HLA in healthy donors. Amplification used 60 Vbeta primers and 13 Jbeta primers. Profiling relied on immunoSEQ multiplex PCR, and the TCRdb table lists in-frame clones only, not all of them. The sample gives about 130,000 clones, about 73% of which show up once; more than 2% is in the top ten. The sample was PBMCs. Receptor source: a middle-aged woman in good health and CMV-seropositive.

This clone was recorded a few times. The chain is built from TRBV6-1 and TRBJ1-2, with 8 bases that match TRBD1. Germline CDR1 and CDR2: MNHNS and SASEGT. This CDR3 contains 13 residues. V shed 3 bases and J 8 bases; nucleotides not matched to a gene: 5. The CDR3 sequence is CASSDWTGTGYTF. The DNA for the CDR3 is TGTGCCAGCAGTGATTGGACAGGGACGGGCTACACCTTC.

The CDR3 sequence is CASSFTGGNEQYF. CDR3 DNA sequence: TGTGCCAGCAGTTTTACAGGTGGGAACGAGCAGTACTTC. The chain has TRBV14 and TRBJ2-7, with TRBD1 as a possible D gene (5 bases). Germline loops: CDR1 SGHDN, CDR2 FVKESK. The CDR3 is made up of 13 amino acids. The germline V and J ends were trimmed by 6 bases and 5 bases, with 14 bases remaining between them.

This clone has only a few counts. V is TRBV27 and J is TRBJ2-1, with a tentative D call TRBD1 (6 bases). The CDR3 spans 13 residues. Germline V gene data show CDR1 as MNHEY and CDR2 as SMNVEV (reference sequence). V was shortened by 6 bases and J by 4 bases, with 10 bases between the two germline ends. CDR3 in amino acids: CASRRGHYNEQFF. The CDR3 DNA reads as TGTGCCAGCAGGAGGGGACATTACAATGAGCAGTTCTTC.

Turning to this clone: Additional DNA sequences in this sample encode the identical CDR3. The rearrangement links TRBV6-4 to TRBJ2-3, with TRBD2 matching 7 bases. The germline CDR1 and CDR2 sequences are MRHNA and SNTAGT. The CDR3 length is 14 residues. V dropped 4 bases and J dropped 1; count of bases not matched to a gene: 2. The CDR3 coding sequence is TGTGCCAGCAGTGTGGCGGGAGGCACAGATACGCAGTATTTT. This sequence encodes CASSVAGGTDTQYF.

This clone has more than one count but fewer than ten. The chain has TRBV5-1 and TRBJ2-7; 10 bases agree with TRBD1. The CDR3 loop spans 15 amino acids. Germline values: CDR1 SGHRS, CDR2 YFSETQ. V lost 4 bases to trimming and J lost 2 bases; unmatched junction nucleotides: 6. In nucleotides, the CDR3 is TGCGCCAGCAGCGGGGGACAGGGGATTCCCTACGAGCAGTACTTC. This gives the protein CASSGGQGIPYEQYF.

V and J are TRBV5-1 and TRBJ1-3; possibly TRBD1 for D (6 bases). The germline V and J ends were trimmed by 4 bases and 2 bases, with 10 bases remaining between them. CDR1 and CDR2 (germline): SGHRS, YFSETQ. The CDR3 consists of 14 residues. The DNA of the CDR3 is TGCGCCAGCAGCGTGGGACAACCTGGAAACACCATATATTTT. This encodes CASSVGQPGNTIYF.

This clone was detected only once. The chain uses TRBV5-1 and TRBJ1-1; D is unclear. Germline values: CDR1 SGHRS, CDR2 YFSETQ. V lost 0 bases and J lost 5, with 5 bases in between. The CDR3 contains 12 residues. The CDR3 sequence: CASSLVNTEAFF. The CDR3 nucleotides are TGCGCCAGCAGCTTGGTTAATACTGAAGCTTTCTTT. Full variable domain (outside the CDR3, taken from reference TRBV5-1 and TRBJ1-1): KAGVTQTPRYLIKTRGQQVTLSCSPISGHRSVSWYQQTPGQGLQFLFEYFSETQRNKGNFPGRFSGRQFSNSRSEMNVSTLELGDSALYLCASSLVNTEAFFGQGTRLTVV.